The rows below give T cell receptor beta chains drawn from one sample of a study of cytomegalovirus exposure and HLA in healthy donors. Generated by immunoSEQ multiplex PCR, the TCRdb table keeps only in-frame clones and is missing some. The sample lists some 140,000 clones; roughly 9.6% were seen once. The sequenced material came from PBMCs. These receptors all come from a woman aged 40 to 49 in good health and CMV-seropositive. CDR3s include the opening cysteine and the closing phenylalanine or tryptophan. Fields, in order: CDR3 length, J gene, clone size, D gene, V gene, CDR3 DNA, CDR3 protein. The D gene is left open where the match is weak. Size is omitted from some rows. Given values are once, few, many or a class for expanded clones.

len: 13; j_gene: TRBJ2-1; abundance: few; d_gene: .; v_gene: TRBV6-1; CDR3nt: TGTGCCAGCTCAAAAGAGTCCTACAATGAGCAGTTCTTC; CDR3aa: CASSKESYNEQFF
len: 14; j_gene: TRBJ2-3; abundance: .; d_gene: .; v_gene: TRBV5-1; CDR3nt: TGCGCCAGCAGCTCGGACAGAAGCACAGATACGCAGTATTTT; CDR3aa: CASSSDRSTDTQYF
len: 16; j_gene: TRBJ2-2; abundance: .; d_gene: .; v_gene: TRBV5-1; CDR3nt: TGCGCCAGCAGCTTGGCGGGGTTGGAGGACACCGGGGAGCTGTTTTTT; CDR3aa: CASSLAGLEDTGELFF
len: 16; j_gene: TRBJ1-2; abundance: .; d_gene: .; v_gene: TRBV10-3; CDR3nt: TGTGCCATCAGTGACCACCGACCGATCCTTTCGGGTGGCTACACCTTC; CDR3aa: CAISDHRPILSGGYTF
len: 14; j_gene: TRBJ1-3; abundance: few; d_gene: TRBD1; v_gene: TRBV7-2; CDR3nt: TGTGCCAGCAGCACAGGACAGGGTCCAAACACCATATATTTT; CDR3aa: CASSTGQGPNTIYF
len: 14; j_gene: TRBJ1-2; abundance: few; d_gene: .; v_gene: TRBV5-5; CDR3nt: TGTGCCAGCAGCTTCTCCCCGGTAGGAGGCGGCTACACCTTC; CDR3aa: CASSFSPVGGGYTF
len: 13; j_gene: TRBJ1-1; abundance: few; d_gene: .; v_gene: TRBV5-1; CDR3nt: TGCGCCAGCAGCCCGAGGGGGGGCAGCGAAGCTTTCTTT; CDR3aa: CASSPRGGSEAFF
len: 13; j_gene: TRBJ1-5; abundance: few; d_gene: .; v_gene: TRBV2; CDR3nt: TGTGCCAGCACCAGACTCGTGAATCAGCCCCAGCATTTT; CDR3aa: CASTRLVNQPQHF
len: 13; j_gene: TRBJ1-1; abundance: .; d_gene: .; v_gene: TRBV19; CDR3nt: TGTGCCAGTAGTATACGGGGTTTCACTGAAGCTTTCTTT; CDR3aa: CASSIRGFTEAFF
len: 14; j_gene: TRBJ1-5; abundance: few; d_gene: TRBD1; v_gene: TRBV11-2; CDR3nt: TGTGCCAGCAGCTCTTTACAGGGGGGTCAGCCCCAGCATTTT; CDR3aa: CASSSLQGGQPQHF
len: 14; j_gene: TRBJ1-1; abundance: few; d_gene: TRBD1; v_gene: TRBV5-1; CDR3nt: TGCGCCAGCAGCCGAGGGACAGAGGGAACTGAAGCTTTCTTT; CDR3aa: CASSRGTEGTEAFF
len: 14; j_gene: TRBJ1-1; abundance: many; d_gene: .; v_gene: TRBV10-3; CDR3nt: TGTGCCATCAGTGATTCAGGGTTTGGGACTGAAGCTTTCTTT; CDR3aa: CAISDSGFGTEAFF
len: 16; j_gene: TRBJ2-3; abundance: .; d_gene: .; v_gene: TRBV7-8; CDR3nt: TGTGCCAGCAGCTTAGCGCGGGGCGGTTTCCCAGATACGCAGTATTTT; CDR3aa: CASSLARGGFPDTQYF
len: 17; j_gene: TRBJ2-1; abundance: few; d_gene: TRBD1; v_gene: TRBV7-2; CDR3nt: TGTGCCAGCAGCACAGCCCCGGGACAGGGGACCGGTGGTGAGCAGTTCTTC; CDR3aa: CASSTAPGQGTGGEQFF
len: 14; j_gene: TRBJ1-2; abundance: few; d_gene: TRBD1; v_gene: TRBV5-1; CDR3nt: TGCGCCAGCAGCCCCGGGACAGTCGATTATGGCTACACCTTC; CDR3aa: CASSPGTVDYGYTF
len: 14; j_gene: TRBJ2-1; abundance: .; d_gene: TRBD1; v_gene: TRBV2; CDR3nt: TGTGCCAGCCTCCGGGACAGGAGCTACAATGAGCAGTTCTTC; CDR3aa: CASLRDRSYNEQFF
len: 13; j_gene: TRBJ1-3; abundance: few; d_gene: .; v_gene: TRBV6-5; CDR3nt: TGTGCCAGCAGGCCAGGCTCTGGAAACACCATATATTTT; CDR3aa: CASRPGSGNTIYF
len: 15; j_gene: TRBJ2-7; abundance: .; d_gene: TRBD1; v_gene: TRBV2; CDR3nt: TGTGCCAGCAGTGGGGACAGGACCAACTCCTACGAGCAGTACTTC; CDR3aa: CASSGDRTNSYEQYF
len: 15; j_gene: TRBJ1-1; abundance: few; d_gene: .; v_gene: TRBV5-1; CDR3nt: TGCGCCAGCAGACAGGGCGCTATTATGAACACTGAAGCTTTCTTT; CDR3aa: CASRQGAIMNTEAFF
len: 13; j_gene: TRBJ1-1; abundance: few; d_gene: .; v_gene: TRBV14; CDR3nt: TGTGCCAGCAGCCAGGGGCGAAGCACTGAAGCTTTCTTT; CDR3aa: CASSQGRSTEAFF
len: 14; j_gene: TRBJ2-1; abundance: few; d_gene: TRBD2; v_gene: TRBV9; CDR3nt: TGTGCCAGCAGCGATACGGGGGGGTCGAATGAGCAGTTCTTC; CDR3aa: CASSDTGGSNEQFF
len: 16; j_gene: TRBJ1-5; abundance: .; d_gene: TRBD1; v_gene: TRBV18; CDR3nt: TGTGCCAGCTCACCAGAGGGACAGGTTAGCAATCAGCCCCAGCATTTT; CDR3aa: CASSPEGQVSNQPQHF
len: 14; j_gene: TRBJ1-2; abundance: few; d_gene: TRBD1; v_gene: TRBV5-1; CDR3nt: TGCGCCAGCAGCCATGGACAGGGCTTCTATGGCTACACCTTC; CDR3aa: CASSHGQGFYGYTF
len: 13; j_gene: TRBJ2-7; abundance: .; d_gene: .; v_gene: TRBV2; CDR3nt: TGTGCCAGCAGTGGTGGCACTAACTACGAGCAGTACTTC; CDR3aa: CASSGGTNYEQYF
len: 15; j_gene: TRBJ1-2; abundance: few; d_gene: .; v_gene: TRBV6-1; CDR3nt: TGTGCCAGCATGATATACGCGCCAGGGAACAATGGCTACACCTTC; CDR3aa: CASMIYAPGNNGYTF
len: 16; j_gene: TRBJ1-5; abundance: .; d_gene: TRBD1; v_gene: TRBV2; CDR3nt: TGTGCCAGCAGTGAAGAGGACAGGGGGCTCGATCAGCCCCAGCATTTT; CDR3aa: CASSEEDRGLDQPQHF
len: 16; j_gene: TRBJ1-2; abundance: .; d_gene: .; v_gene: TRBV5-6; CDR3nt: TGTGCCAGCAGCTCACTAAGCGCCGATTTGGGTTTCGGCTACACCTTC; CDR3aa: CASSSLSADLGFGYTF
len: 14; j_gene: TRBJ1-6; abundance: few; d_gene: .; v_gene: TRBV25-1; CDR3nt: TGTGCCAGCAGAAGGGGTGCCTATAATTCACCCCTCCACTTT; CDR3aa: CASRRGAYNSPLHF
len: 16; j_gene: TRBJ2-1; abundance: .; d_gene: TRBD2; v_gene: TRBV9; CDR3nt: TGTGCCAGCAGCGTAGTTGGCGGGGGGATTTCGGAAGGGCAGTTCTTC; CDR3aa: CASSVVGGGISEGQFF
len: 14; j_gene: TRBJ1-2; abundance: .; d_gene: TRBD1; v_gene: TRBV5-1; CDR3nt: TGCGCCAGCAGGCTGGGACAGGGTGGCTATGGCTACACCTTC; CDR3aa: CASRLGQGGYGYTF
len: 14; j_gene: TRBJ1-2; abundance: few; d_gene: .; v_gene: TRBV16; CDR3nt: TGTGCCAGCAGTAGGGACTCCCCGGAGTATGGCTACACCTTC; CDR3aa: CASSRDSPEYGYTF